Listed here are 17 T cell receptor beta chains from one sample, sequenced in a study of T cells after posttransplantation cyclophosphamide. The repertoire was sequenced with immunoSEQ multiplex PCR; TCRdb's copy has only in-frame clones and lacks some. The table records some 16,000 clones, approximately 84% of them present only once. Sampled 1 year posttransplant, controls received myeloablative marrow transplants, methotrexate and a calcineurin inhibitor. The sample here was PBMCs, taken 350 to 400 days after allogeneic stem cell transplant with calcineurin inhibitor and methotrexate. These receptors were taken from a male patient aged 18 to 29 who received an allogeneic stem cell transplant from a related donor, was CMV-positive, and had no GVHD. Some T cells may be graft donor cells.

V gene TRBV2 combines with J gene TRBJ2-4; TRBD1 is a possible D gene (5 bases). The germline V gene has CDR1 SNHLY and CDR2 FYNNEI. This CDR3 is built from 17 residues. V lost 3 bases to trimming and J lost 3 bases, with 18 bases between them. CDR3 coding DNA: TGTGCCAGCAGTGACCGGCGTGCAGGGCTTGGCAAAAACATTCAGTACTTC. It codes for CASSDRRAGLGKNIQYF.

CDR3 region: CASSYGDRRGEQYF. CDR3 sequence (DNA): TGTGCCAGCAGTTACGGGGACAGACGGGGCGAGCAGTACTTC. V is TRBV6-6 and J is TRBJ2-7, with 7 bases that match TRBD1. There are 14 residues in the CDR3. After removal of 2 bases from V and 6 bases from J, the junction contained 7 bases not matched to a gene. CDR1 and CDR2 from the germline V gene are MNHNY and SVGAGI (reference sequence).

This clone turned up a few times. V usage is TRBV6-1 and J usage is TRBJ1-3; 7 positions match TRBD1. The V segment lost 2 bases and the J segment 3 bases; nucleotides outside the gene matches: 7. The CDR3 contains 16 residues. Germline V CDR1 and CDR2: MNHNS, SASEGT. The CDR3 region is CASSETGVMVGNTIYF. The CDR3 DNA is TGTGCCAGCAGTGAAACAGGGGTCATGGTTGGAAACACCATATATTTT.

This clone was recorded only once. The CDR3 DNA follows: TGTGCCAGCAGCCGTCCGACAGGGTTCTCCTACGAGCAGTACTTC. Amino acid sequence: CASSRPTGFSYEQYF. This chain connects TRBV11-1 to TRBJ2-7, with 7 bases aligning to TRBD1. With 5 bases clipped from V and 0 bases from J, the junction kept 7 bases outside the gene matches. This CDR3 spans 15 amino acids. CDR1 and CDR2 from the germline V gene are SGHAT and FQDESV (reference sequence).

This chain links TRBV4-3 with TRBJ2-5, with 7 bases aligning to TRBD1. CDR1 LGHNA and CDR2 YSLEER come from the germline V gene. This CDR3 contains 16 residues. V dropped 5 bases and J dropped 4; count of bases not matched to a gene: 13. Here the CDR3 DNA reads TGCGCCAGCAGCGAAGGAACAGGGGCAGGCGTAGAGACCCAGTACTTC. Protein product: CASSEGTGAGVETQYF.

The CDR3 spells CASSQEGQAGYTF. In DNA, the CDR3 is TGCGCCAGCAGCCAAGAAGGACAGGCTGGCTACACCTTC. This chain uses TRBV4-3 with TRBJ1-2, with 7 bases matching TRBD1. CDR1 is LGHNA, CDR2 YSLEER, per germline. The junction had 2 bases not matched to a gene; V was cut back by 0 bases and J by 7 bases. This CDR3 has 13 amino acids.

The chain uses TRBV9 and TRBJ1-1; 9 nucleotides align to TRBD1. Germline loops: CDR1 SGDLS, CDR2 YYNGEE. This CDR3 region has 16 residues. The V gene end was trimmed by 3 bases and the J gene end by 2 bases; junction bases not matched to a gene: 8. The CDR3 here is CASSANTGGSNTEAFF. The CDR3 DNA follows: TGTGCCAGCAGCGCAAACACAGGGGGCAGCAACACTGAAGCTTTCTTT. The whole variable domain, remainder taken from reference TRBV9 and TRBJ1-1, is DSGVTQTPKHLITATGQRVTLRCSPRSGDLSVYWYQQSLDQGLQFLIQYYNGEERAKGNILERFSAQQFPDLHSELNLSSLELGDSALYFCASSANTGGSNTEAFFGQGTRLTVV.

The V gene is TRBV7-2, the J gene TRBJ2-3, with a possible D match to TRBD1 (5 bases). V was clipped by 4 bases and J by 4 bases, with 21 bases between them. Germline V gives CDR1 SGHTA, CDR2 FQGNSA. The CDR3 runs 17 residues. The CDR3 DNA follows: TGTGCCAGCAGCTCCCCTGTATGGGAAGGGGTGTCAGATACGCAGTATTTT. Protein product: CASSSPVWEGVSDTQYF. The variable domain in full, with the rest retrieved from reference TRBV7-2 and TRBJ2-3, is GAGVSQSPSNKVTEKGKDVELRCDPISGHTALYWYRQSLGQGLEFLIYFQGNSAPDKSGLPSDRFSAERTGGSVSTLTIQRTQQEDSAVYLCASSSPVWEGVSDTQYFGPGTRLTVL.

In its sample, this clone was seen once. CDR3 bases: TGCGCCAGCAGCCTAGCCTTAGGGAGTGAGCAGTTCTTC. Translated, it gives CASSLALGSEQFF. V usage is TRBV4-3 and J usage is TRBJ2-1, with D possibly matching TRBD2 (5 bases). The V end was cut by 4 bases, the J end by 9 bases, with 13 bases between. The CDR3 runs 13 residues. From germline, CDR1 is LGHNA and CDR2 YSLEER.

This chain uses TRBV9 with TRBJ2-1; maybe TRBD1 (6 bases). CDR1 is SGDLS, CDR2 YYNGEE, per germline. Between the trimmed V and J ends, which lost 1 base and 7 bases, there was a span of 18 bases. The CDR3 sequence is 16 residues long. CDR3 sequence: CASSVSGGPLGNEQFF. The DNA of the CDR3 is TGTGCCAGCAGCGTAAGTGGGGGCCCCCTAGGGAATGAGCAGTTCTTC.

The chain employs TRBV10-3 and TRBJ1-1; D gene unclear. Germline V gene sequence: CDR1 ENHRY, CDR2 SYGVKD. V was trimmed by 3 bases and J by 5 bases, leaving 7 bases between them. The CDR3 contains 12 residues. CDR3 sequence (DNA): TGTGCCATCAGTGACGGAGGGACTGAAGCTTTCTTT. Translating it yields CAISDGGTEAFF.

This clone has more than one count but fewer than ten. The rearrangement uses TRBV6-4 and TRBJ1-1; D is possibly TRBD1 (6 bases). The ends were cut back, 2 bases at V and 2 bases at J, with 6 bases in the middle. The germline gives CDR1 MRHNA, CDR2 SNTAGT. This CDR3 region has 13 residues. The CDR3 spells CASSDGTNTEAFF. CDR3 nucleotides: TGTGCCAGCAGTGACGGGACAAACACTGAAGCTTTCTTT.

V gene TRBV7-3 combines with J gene TRBJ2-1; 7 bases are shared with TRBD2. The CDR3 spans 16 residues. Trimming removed 5 bases from V and 9 bases from J; junction bases left unmatched: 16. Germline loops: CDR1 SGHTA, CDR2 FQGTGA. CDR3 nucleotides: TGTGCCAGCAGCCCTAAGAAGGCGGGAGTAAGAAGTGAGCAGTTCTTC. Its translation: CASSPKKAGVRSEQFF.

This chain joins TRBV21-1 and TRBJ2-2; TRBD2, the table's D call, lacks a check against the DNA. TRBV21-1 is noted as a pseudogene. The CDR3 loop spans 15 amino acids. The CDR3 region has the DNA TGTGCCAGCACACGACTAGCGACAAACACCGGGGAGCTGTTTTTT. It is translated as CASTRLATNTGELFF.

The gene calls are TRBV6-1 and TRBJ1-4, with 8 bases identical to TRBD1. The CDR3 runs to 14 residues. With 6 bases clipped from V and 7 bases from J, the junction kept 7 bases outside the gene matches. CDR1 is MNHNS and CDR2 is SASEGT in the germline V gene. CDR3 in DNA: TGTGCCAGCAGCTTGGACAGGGTGGCTGAAAAACTGTTTTTT. It codes for CASSLDRVAEKLFF.

The V and J genes are TRBV7-9 and TRBJ1-4; TRBD1 matches 10 bases. The V segment lost 7 bases and the J segment 2 bases; nucleotides outside the gene matches: 10. Looked up from germline, CDR1 is SEHNR and CDR2 is FQNEAQ (reference sequence). The CDR3 consists of 17 residues. The CDR3 loop reads CASNSGTGVFTNEKLFF. CDR3 nucleotide sequence: TGTGCCAGCAACTCCGGGACAGGGGTCTTCACTAATGAAAAACTGTTTTTT.

The CDR3 loop reads CASSFRRDEKLFF. In nucleotides, the CDR3 is TGTGCCAGCAGCTTCCGACGGGATGAAAAACTGTTTTTT. J is TRBJ1-4 and V is TRBV7-9; D is undetermined. The CDR3 is 13 residues long. Looked up from germline, CDR1 is SEHNR and CDR2 is FQNEAQ (reference sequence). Trimming shortened V by 3 bases and J by 6 bases, and 8 bases separated the two germline ends.